The clone carrying this T cell receptor beta chain was counted only a few times. The antigen remains unidentified. The sample is drawn from a study of naive and memory T cell subsets. Overall study findings and caveats: Higher TCR numbers at tuberculin sites reflect T cell infiltration, per interpretation.

The CDR3 runs 13 residues. V lost 0 bases to trimming and J lost 9 bases, with 12 bases between them. Germline lookup yields CDR1 LGHNA and CDR2 YNFKEQ. The SP2 primer and nested alpha and beta constant region primers amplified ligated cDNA in four rounds. Alpha and beta constant region primers primed reverse transcription for blood and skin samples. TCRdb itself ran the UMI-ligation and nested PCR reads through MiXCR, one entry per CDR3 protein. This sample has some 14,000 distinct CDR3 sequences, with more than 4% found just once. Documented treatment: skin biopsy from PPD injection site in Mantoux-positive individual. A UMI-containing oligonucleotide was joined by 3' ligation to the TCR cDNA template. Biopsied sites were PPD injections in people with a positive Mantoux test.

The V and J genes are TRBV4-2 and TRBJ2-7; the D is unclear. This TCR was recovered from an adult in good health. Source: skin, taken from a tuberculin skin test site. The CDR3 bases are TGTGCCAGCAGCCAAGATATTCATGTCCGGCAGTACTTC. Amino acid sequence: CASSQDIHVRQYF.